This T cell receptor beta chain was sequenced in a study of T cell changes during pregnancy in multiple sclerosis. Sequencing was performed with immunoSEQ multiplex PCR; in TCRdb, only in-frame clones are kept and a portion is missing. This table holds about 93,000 clones, 85% to 95% found once. Sample: peripheral blood, taken after pregnancy. The sequence derives from a female donor with multiple sclerosis, enrolled in a pregnancy study.

CDR3 protein: CASSPPRSGNTIYF. The CDR3 nucleotides read TGTGCCAGCTCACCACCCCGGTCTGGAAACACCATATATTTT. The chain links TRBV18 to TRBJ1-3; D unclear. Germline V gene sequence: CDR1 KGHSH, CDR2 LQKENI. CDR3 length: 14 amino acids. V was pared by 0 bases and J by 1 base, with 4 bases between.